This T cell receptor (beta chain) was sequenced during a study of vaccination effects on CD4 cells after COVID-19. General study points: Infection- and vaccine-induced clones contracted markedly late after vaccination.

Sequencing was preceded by expansion of antigen-specific CD4+ T cells with viral peptide pools in the ViraFEST assay. Isolation of CD4+ T cells took place after about 10 days of culture. People in the vaccine group had not been infected with SARS-CoV-2 before, and their nucleocapsid antibodies were negative. On both days 3 and 7, half of the culture medium was replaced with IL-2 medium. A word on this clone: Its cognate antigen is unknown.

The repertoire was sequenced with immunoSEQ multiplex PCR; TCRdb's copy has only in-frame clones and lacks some. Of 73,000 or so clones in the sample, more than 60% were seen once. Deletions cut 0 bases from V and 2 bases from J, with 10 bases between. The V gene's germline CDR1 is SGHRS and CDR2 YFSETQ. The CDR3 length is 15 residues. Sample: CD4+ T cells from PBMCs cultured with SARS-CoV-2 spike peptides, taken before COVID-19 vaccination. The genes are TRBV5-1 and TRBJ2-3; TRBD2 might be the D (6 bases). The receptor was derived from a human donor who received a COVID-19 vaccine. CDR3 sequence reads: CASSLVGGNTDTQYF. Written as DNA, the CDR3 is TGCGCCAGCAGCTTGGTCGGGGGAAACACAGATACGCAGTATTTT. The full variable domain, rest sourced from reference TRBV5-1 and TRBJ2-3, is KAGVTQTPRYLIKTRGQQVTLSCSPISGHRSVSWYQQTPGQGLQFLFEYFSETQRNKGNFPGRFSGRQFSNSRSEMNVSTLELGDSALYLCASSLVGGNTDTQYFGPGTRLTVL.